The 29 T cell receptor beta chains in this list originate from one sample, sequenced in a study of shared clonotypes between healthy human individuals. Generated by immunoSEQ multiplex PCR, the TCRdb table keeps only in-frame clones and is missing some. The table has more than 2,000,000 clones, more than 85% seen once. The specimen sequenced was naive CD4+ T cells from PBMCs. Described subset: CD45RA+ positively selected. These receptors came from a man aged 18 to 29 in good health. Some clones in this sample may be carry-over from other donors' samples.

The chain uses TRBV6-6 and TRBJ1-1, with D hard to call. V lost 0 bases, J lost 1 base, and 12 bases lay in between. Germline-derived CDR1 and CDR2 are MNHNY and SVGAGI (reference sequence). This CDR3 comprises 16 residues. The CDR3 protein is CASSYSLRVSNTEAFF. The CDR3 bases are TGTGCCAGCAGTTACTCCCTGCGGGTCTCGAACACTGAAGCTTTCTTT.

The table lists this clone with a count of one. The genes are TRBV27 and TRBJ2-2, with D possibly matching TRBD2 (5 bases). V lost 5 bases and J lost 7, with 11 bases in between. Germline CDR1 MNHEY, CDR2 SMNVEV (reference sequence). This CDR3 has 13 residues. CDR3 region: CASSLRAGGELFF. DNA for the CDR3: TGTGCCAGCAGTCTGCGGGCTGGCGGGGAGCTGTTTTTT.

V is TRBV15 and J is TRBJ1-1; D possibly corresponds to TRBD1 (5 bases). Deletions cut 3 bases from V and 2 bases from J, with 10 bases between. This CDR3 has 14 amino acids. CDR1 is LNHNV and CDR2 is YYDKDF in the germline V gene (reference sequence). The CDR3 protein is CATSSPGTNTEAFF. The CDR3 DNA reads as TGTGCCACCAGCAGCCCAGGGACCAACACTGAAGCTTTCTTT.

This clone came up a few times. V gene TRBV27 combines with J gene TRBJ1-1; D is undetermined. Germline CDR1 MNHEY, CDR2 SMNVEV (reference sequence). There are 13 residues in the CDR3. Trimming removed 8 bases at V and 4 bases at J, with 14 bases between. The CDR3 bases are TGTGCCAGCTCGAATCACCGGGGCACTGAAGCTTTCTTT. It yields the protein CASSNHRGTEAFF.

The rearrangement joins TRBV28 to TRBJ2-7; TRBD2 matches at 10 bases. The CDR3 loop spans 14 amino acids. Germline CDR1 is MDHEN and CDR2 is SYDVKM. V was clipped by 8 bases and J by 2 bases; unmatched bases: 6. The chain's CDR3 is CASGWTSGAYEQYF. Written as DNA, the CDR3 is TGTGCCAGCGGCTGGACTAGCGGAGCCTACGAGCAGTACTTC.

A word on this clone: The identical CDR3 is also encoded by other nucleotide sequences in the sample. The gene calls are TRBV5-1 and TRBJ2-1, with 10 bases that match TRBD2. The CDR3 runs 15 residues. V dropped 4 bases and J dropped 2; count of bases not matched to a gene: 3. Germline loops: CDR1 SGHRS, CDR2 YFSETQ. The CDR3 sequence: CASSPLAGAYNEQFF. As DNA, the CDR3 is TGCGCCAGCAGCCCTCTAGCGGGAGCCTACAATGAGCAGTTCTTC.

The gene calls are TRBV2 and TRBJ2-7, with D possibly TRBD1 on 6 matching bases. Germline-derived CDR1 and CDR2 are SNHLY and FYNNEI. Trimming removed 3 bases at V and 4 bases at J, with 13 bases between. This CDR3 spans 14 amino acids. For the CDR3, the DNA is TGTGCCAGCAGTGAGGGGGCCTTAGGATACGAGCAGTACTTC. It encodes CASSEGALGYEQYF.

The chain employs TRBV5-4 and TRBJ2-6; 9 positions agree with TRBD1. The CDR3 is made up of 15 amino acids. The ends lost 4 bases at V and 7 bases at J; junction bases unmatched: 6. Per the germline V gene, CDR1 is SGHNT and CDR2 is YYREEE (reference sequence). The DNA for the CDR3 is TGTGCCAGCAGCACGCGGACAGGGGATGCCAACGTCCTGACTTTC. This gives the protein CASSTRTGDANVLTF.

This clone is a singleton in its sample. The genes are TRBV7-2 and TRBJ2-3; no firm D call. V was pared by 5 bases and J by 0 bases, with 15 bases between. Germline CDR1 is SGHTA and CDR2 is FQGNSA. CDR3 size: 16 residues. The CDR3 region is CASSLLGPTSTDTQYF. The CDR3 nucleotides read TGTGCCAGCAGCCTGCTTGGGCCAACTAGCACAGATACGCAGTATTTT.

The chain is built from TRBV7-9 and TRBJ2-1; 9 positions agree with TRBD2. CDR3 length equals 15 residues. Trimming at V came to 5 bases and at J to 14 bases, leaving 16 bases not matched to a gene. Per germline, CDR1 SEHNR and CDR2 FQNEAQ (reference sequence). The CDR3 DNA reads as TGTGCCAGCAGCACCCTAACTAGCGGGCTTGGCGTTGAGTTCTTC. It yields the protein CASSTLTSGLGVEFF. Based on the CDR3 plus reference TRBV7-9 and TRBJ2-1, the full variable domain is DTGVSQNPRHKITKRGQNVTFRCDPISEHNRLYWYRQTLGQGPEFLTYFQNEAQLEKSRLLSDRFSAERPKGSFSTLEIQRTEQGDSAMYLCASSTLTSGLGVEFFGPGTRLTVL.

This chain connects TRBV27 to TRBJ2-3, with TRBD1 matching over 7 bases. The germline V gene has CDR1 MNHEY and CDR2 SMNVEV (reference sequence). J gave up 6 bases and V 8 bases, and 11 bases lay outside the gene matches. This CDR3 has 14 amino acids. In DNA form, the CDR3 reads TGTGCCAGCTCCGGACAGGCAGTAGGTGATACGCAGTATTTT. Amino acid sequence: CASSGQAVGDTQYF.

Written as DNA, the CDR3 is TGTGCCAGCAGCTTATTGGCTTCTGCGGGAGGGCCAAACAATGAGCAGTTCTTC. It encodes CASSLLASAGGPNNEQFF. The chain recombines TRBV11-2 with TRBJ2-1, with TRBD2 matching 9 bases. The junction had 13 bases not matched to a gene; V was cut back by 2 bases and J by 5 bases. The germline V gene encodes CDR1 SGHAT and CDR2 FQNNGV. CDR3 length equals 18 residues.

The gene calls are TRBV5-4 and TRBJ2-7, with 7 bases lining up with TRBD1. The CDR3 is 13 residues long. Germline CDR1 is SGHNT and CDR2 is YYREEE (reference sequence). The ends lost 2 bases at V and 5 bases at J; junction bases unmatched: 4. The chain's CDR3 is CASSLKQGNEQYF. The CDR3 DNA reads as TGTGCCAGCAGCTTAAAACAGGGGAACGAGCAGTACTTC.

The rearrangement links TRBV5-4 to TRBJ2-1; D is unresolved. This CDR3 has 14 residues. Per the germline V gene, CDR1 is SGHNT and CDR2 is YYREEE (reference sequence). V shed 0 bases and J shed 9 bases, with 13 bases lying between them. In DNA form, the CDR3 reads TGTGCCAGCAGCTTGGGGGGTGCCGGTGGTGAGCAGTTCTTC. Translating gives CASSLGGAGGEQFF.

The V and J genes are TRBV11-1 and TRBJ2-1; 8 nucleotides match TRBD2. V shed 5 bases and J 4 bases; nucleotides not matched to a gene: 10. In germline, CDR1 is SGHAT, CDR2 FQDESV (reference sequence). CDR3 length: 16 amino acids. The CDR3 nucleotides are TGTGCCAGCAGCCCCAGGAGGCTAGCGGGTTACAATGAGCAGTTCTTC. Its translation is CASSPRRLAGYNEQFF.

The chain links TRBV4-2 to TRBJ1-2; a weak D match, TRBD1 (6 bases). This CDR3 is 16 amino acids long. Trimming took 1 base from V and 6 from J, leaving 18 bases between them. Germline-derived CDR1 and CDR2 are LGHNA and YNFKEQ. The CDR3 coding sequence is TGTGCCAGCAGCCAAGCACCCGGACAGAGGGCCAATGGCTACACCTTC. Translation gives CASSQAPGQRANGYTF.

This sequence joins TRBV11-3 and TRBJ1-3; D is possibly TRBD1 (5 bases). The CDR3 consists of 14 residues. The germline V and J ends were trimmed by 5 bases and 4 bases, with 12 bases remaining between them. Germline values: CDR1 SGHNT, CDR2 YENEEA. The chain's CDR3 is CASSMGPRGNTIYF. The CDR3 region has the DNA TGTGCCAGCAGCATGGGACCGCGGGGAAACACCATATATTTT.

Comment on this clone: The sample contains more than one DNA sequence encoding this CDR3. The J gene is TRBJ2-3, the V gene TRBV11-2, with D uncertain. The CDR3 covers 14 residues. CDR1 is SGHAT and CDR2 is FQNNGV in the germline V gene. V was pared by 2 bases and J by 0 bases, with 6 bases between. The CDR3 DNA sequence: TGTGCCAGCAGCTTAAGGGCTAGCACAGATACGCAGTATTTT. This encodes CASSLRASTDTQYF.

The chain recombines TRBV28 with TRBJ2-7, with a tentative D call TRBD2 (5 bases). Trimming pared 4 bases from V and 0 bases from J, leaving 13 bases between. CDR3 length: 15 amino acids. Germline lookup yields CDR1 MDHEN and CDR2 SYDVKM. The CDR3 DNA follows: TGTGCCAGCAGTTCCGAGGGCCACCCCTCCTACGAGCAGTACTTC. It encodes CASSSEGHPSYEQYF.

The CDR3, as DNA: TGTGCCAGCAGGCTTCAGACAGGGGGGGGTGGTCAGCCCCAGCATTTT. Its protein is CASRLQTGGGGQPQHF. The V and J genes are TRBV28 and TRBJ1-5, with 9 positions matching TRBD1. V trimming: 6 bases; J trimming: 6 bases; junction bases outside the gene matches: 12. The CDR3 has 16 amino acids. Germline V lookup: CDR1 MDHEN, CDR2 SYDVKM. Supplemented by reference TRBV28 and TRBJ1-5, the full variable domain reads DVKVTQSSRYLVKRTGEKVFLECVQDMDHENMFWYRQDPGLGLRLIYFSYDVKMKEKGDIPEGYSVSREKKERFSLILESASTNQTSMYLCASRLQTGGGGQPQHFGDGTRLSIL.

The rearrangement links TRBV6-9 to TRBJ2-7, with no clear D. Between the trimmed V and J ends, which lost 7 bases and 2 bases, there was a span of 12 bases. CDR3 length: 13 amino acids. CDR1 and CDR2 from the germline V gene are MNHGY and SVAAGI. CDR3: CASIWMGPYEQYF. CDR3 DNA sequence: TGTGCCAGCATTTGGATGGGCCCCTACGAGCAGTACTTC.

This clone was seen more than once but under ten times. The chain links TRBV9 to TRBJ1-5; D is ambiguous. The length of the CDR3 is 15 residues. V dropped 4 bases and J dropped 4 bases, with 15 bases sitting between them. Per germline, CDR1 SGDLS and CDR2 YYNGEE. This CDR3 is CASSRGSEPNQPQHF. CDR3 bases: TGTGCCAGCAGCCGCGGGTCAGAGCCGAATCAGCCCCAGCATTTT.

The gene calls are TRBV4-2 and TRBJ2-1; 11 nucleotides match TRBD2. The CDR3 totals 16 residues. The germline V gene has CDR1 LGHNA and CDR2 YNFKEQ. With V trimmed by 3 bases and J by 3 bases, 4 bases remained unmatched. The CDR3 DNA reads as TGTGCCAGCAGCCACGTAGCGGGAGGGAACTACAATGAGCAGTTCTTC. Its translation: CASSHVAGGNYNEQFF.

The J gene is TRBJ2-1, the V gene TRBV5-1, with 8 bases lining up with TRBD2. V shed 0 bases, J shed 3 bases, and the junction held 2 bases outside the gene matches. CDR3 size: 15 residues. Germline CDR1 and CDR2: SGHRS and YFSETQ. Written as DNA, the CDR3 is TGCGCCAGCAGCTTGGGCGGGAGGAACTACAATGAGCAGTTCTTC. This sequence encodes CASSLGGRNYNEQFF.

V gene TRBV7-2 combines with J gene TRBJ1-1; D unclear. CDR3 length equals 12 residues. Per germline, CDR1 SGHTA and CDR2 FQGNSA. V dropped 1 base and J dropped 11 bases, with 11 bases sitting between them. This CDR3 reads CASSLGLPFAFF. CDR3 bases: TGTGCCAGCAGCTTAGGCTTGCCGTTCGCTTTCTTT.

This clone has only one observation. The chain has TRBV10-3 and TRBJ2-2, with D perhaps being TRBD1 or TRBD2 (6 bases each). Germline V gene data show CDR1 as ENHRY and CDR2 as SYGVKD. V shed 8 bases and J shed 3 bases, with 19 bases lying between them. This CDR3 is 16 amino acids long. CDR3 residues: CAIGGVWGADTGELFF. Here the CDR3 DNA reads TGTGCCATCGGAGGGGTGTGGGGGGCCGACACCGGGGAGCTGTTTTTT.

CDR3 coding DNA: TGTGCCAAGGGGACGGAAACCTACGAGCAGTACTTC. Translated, it gives CAKGTETYEQYF. The chain recombines TRBV11-3 with TRBJ2-7, with D perhaps given as TRBD1 or TRBD2 (5 bases each). The CDR3 has 12 amino acids. V was shortened by 10 bases and J by 2 bases, with 12 bases between the two germline ends. Germline V CDR1 and CDR2: SGHNT, YENEEA.

V and J are TRBV7-9 and TRBJ1-2; D is possibly TRBD1 (5 bases). CDR3 length: 15 amino acids. Trimming cost V 5 bases and J 4 bases, with 17 bases left between them. Germline CDR1 SEHNR, CDR2 FQNEAQ (reference sequence). The CDR3 protein is CASSRGDSGGYGYTF. In DNA form, the CDR3 reads TGTGCCAGCAGCCGAGGGGACTCCGGGGGCTATGGCTACACCTTC.

The sample holds a few counts of this clone. Other DNA variants within this sample encode the same CDR3. This chain joins TRBV18 and TRBJ1-2; D is uncertain. Germline V gives CDR1 KGHSH, CDR2 LQKENI. The V gene lost 3 bases and the J gene lost 0 bases, with 5 bases spanning the gap. The CDR3 is 13 residues long. CDR3 coding DNA: TGTGCCAGCTCACCCGAGTCTAACTATGGCTACACCTTC. Protein product: CASSPESNYGYTF. Full variable domain (missing parts from reference TRBV18 and TRBJ1-2): NAGVMQNPRHLVRRRGQEARLRCSPMKGHSHVYWYRQLPEEGLKFMVYLQKENIIDESGMPKERFSAEFPKEGPSILRIQQVVRGDSAAYFCASSPESNYGYTFGSGTRLTVV.